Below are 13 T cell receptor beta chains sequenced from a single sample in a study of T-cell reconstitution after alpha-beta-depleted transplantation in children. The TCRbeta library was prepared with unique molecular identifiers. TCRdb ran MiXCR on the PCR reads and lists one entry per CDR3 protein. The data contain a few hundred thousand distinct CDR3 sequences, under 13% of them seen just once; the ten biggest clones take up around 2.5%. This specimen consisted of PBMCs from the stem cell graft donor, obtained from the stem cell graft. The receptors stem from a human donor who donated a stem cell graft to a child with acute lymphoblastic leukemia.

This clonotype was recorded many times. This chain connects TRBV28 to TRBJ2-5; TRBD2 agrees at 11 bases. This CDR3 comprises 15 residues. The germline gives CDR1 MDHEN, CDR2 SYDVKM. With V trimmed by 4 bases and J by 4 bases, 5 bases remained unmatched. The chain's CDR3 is CASSSPGTSGETQYF. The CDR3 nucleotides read TGTGCCAGCAGTTCCCCAGGGACTAGCGGAGAGACCCAGTACTTC.

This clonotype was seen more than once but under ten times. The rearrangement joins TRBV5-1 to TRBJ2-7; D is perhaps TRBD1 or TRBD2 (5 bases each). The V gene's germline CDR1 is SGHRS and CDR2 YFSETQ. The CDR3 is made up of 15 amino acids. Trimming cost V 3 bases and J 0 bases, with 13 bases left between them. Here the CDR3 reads CASSSGTGLSYEQYF. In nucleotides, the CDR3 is TGCGCCAGCAGCTCCGGGACGGGGCTCTCCTACGAGCAGTACTTC.

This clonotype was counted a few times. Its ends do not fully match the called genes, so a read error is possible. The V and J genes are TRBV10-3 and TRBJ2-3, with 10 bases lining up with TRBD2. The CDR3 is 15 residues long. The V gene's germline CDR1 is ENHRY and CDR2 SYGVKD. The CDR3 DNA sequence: TGTGCCGTCAGCGACCCTAGCGGGAGTTCAGATACGCAGTATTTT. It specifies CAVSDPSGSSDTQYF.

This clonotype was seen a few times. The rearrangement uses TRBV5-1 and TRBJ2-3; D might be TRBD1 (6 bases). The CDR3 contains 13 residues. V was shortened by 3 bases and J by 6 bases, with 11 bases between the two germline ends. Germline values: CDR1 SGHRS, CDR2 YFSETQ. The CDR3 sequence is CASSYREVDTQYF. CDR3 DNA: TGCGCCAGCAGCTACAGGGAAGTGGATACGCAGTATTTT.

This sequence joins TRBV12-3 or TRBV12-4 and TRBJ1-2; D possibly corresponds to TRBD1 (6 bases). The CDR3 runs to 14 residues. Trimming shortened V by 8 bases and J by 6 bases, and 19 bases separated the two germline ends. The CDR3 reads CASATTGTSHGYTF. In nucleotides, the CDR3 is TGTGCCAGCGCCACGACCGGGACATCTCATGGCTACACCTTC.

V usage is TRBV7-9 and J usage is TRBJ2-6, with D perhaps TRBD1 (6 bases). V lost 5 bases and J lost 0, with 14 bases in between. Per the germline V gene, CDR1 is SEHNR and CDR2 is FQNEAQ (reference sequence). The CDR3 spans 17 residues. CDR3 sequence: CASSPGAPYSGANVLTF. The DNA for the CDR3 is TGTGCCAGCAGCCCAGGGGCTCCCTACTCTGGGGCCAACGTCCTGACTTTC.

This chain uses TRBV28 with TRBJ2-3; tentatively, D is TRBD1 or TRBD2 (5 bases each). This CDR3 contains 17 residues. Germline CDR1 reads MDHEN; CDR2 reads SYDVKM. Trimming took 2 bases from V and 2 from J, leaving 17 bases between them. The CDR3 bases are TGTGCCAGCAGTTTAAGTCCGGGACGGATATTCACAGATACGCAGTATTTT. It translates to CASSLSPGRIFTDTQYF.

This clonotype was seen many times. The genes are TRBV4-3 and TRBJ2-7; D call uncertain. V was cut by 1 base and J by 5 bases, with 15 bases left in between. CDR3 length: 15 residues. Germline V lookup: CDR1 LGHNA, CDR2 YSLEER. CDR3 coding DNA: TGCGCCAGCAGCCAAGTCCTTGTTAGGGCCGACGAGCAGTACTTC. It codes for CASSQVLVRADEQYF.

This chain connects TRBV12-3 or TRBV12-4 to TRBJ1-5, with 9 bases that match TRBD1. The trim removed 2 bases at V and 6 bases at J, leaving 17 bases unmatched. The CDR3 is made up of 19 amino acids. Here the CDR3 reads CASSLIGRGDRARAQPQHF. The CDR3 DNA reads TGTGCCAGCAGTTTAATCGGTCGGGGGGACAGGGCACGAGCTCAGCCCCAGCATTTT.

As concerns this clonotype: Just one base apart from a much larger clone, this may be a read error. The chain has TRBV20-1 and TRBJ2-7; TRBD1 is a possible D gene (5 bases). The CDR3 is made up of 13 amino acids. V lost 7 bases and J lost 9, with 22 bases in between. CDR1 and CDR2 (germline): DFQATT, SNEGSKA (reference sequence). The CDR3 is CSVPTASAFGQYF. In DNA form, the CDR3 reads TGCAGTGTCCCGACAGCATCCGCTTTCGGGCAGTACTTC.

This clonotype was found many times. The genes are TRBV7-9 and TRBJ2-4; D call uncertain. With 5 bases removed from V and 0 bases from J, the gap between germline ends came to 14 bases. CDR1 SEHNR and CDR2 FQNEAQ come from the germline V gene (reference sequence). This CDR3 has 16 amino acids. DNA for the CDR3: TGTGCCAGCAGCCCCCCTGAAGGGTTAGCCAAAAACATTCAGTACTTC. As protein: CASSPPEGLAKNIQYF. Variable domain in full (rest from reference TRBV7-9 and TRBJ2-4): DTGVSQNPRHKITKRGQNVTFRCDPISEHNRLYWYRQTLGQGPEFLTYFQNEAQLEKSRLLSDRFSAERPKGSFSTLEIQRTEQGDSAMYLCASSPPEGLAKNIQYFGAGTRLSVL.

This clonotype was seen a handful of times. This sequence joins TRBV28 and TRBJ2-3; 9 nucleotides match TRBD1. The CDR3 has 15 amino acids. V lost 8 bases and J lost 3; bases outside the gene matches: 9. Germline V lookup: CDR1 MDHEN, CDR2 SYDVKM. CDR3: CASGVPGQGTDTQYF. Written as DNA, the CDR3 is TGTGCCAGCGGCGTGCCGGGACAGGGAACAGATACGCAGTATTTT.

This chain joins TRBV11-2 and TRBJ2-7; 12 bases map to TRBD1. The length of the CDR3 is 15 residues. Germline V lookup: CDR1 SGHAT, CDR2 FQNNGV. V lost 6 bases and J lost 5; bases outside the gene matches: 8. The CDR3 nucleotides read TGTGCCAGCAGACCCCCGGGACAGGGGGCAAACGAGCAGTACTTC. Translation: CASRPPGQGANEQYF.